The 9 T cell receptor beta chains presented below share a single source sample, sequenced in a study of blood T cell repertoires in COVID-19. TCRdb's table, derived via immunoSEQ multiplex PCR, lists solely in-frame clones and lacks some. The repertoire holds 170,000 or so clones, with 65% to 85% as singletons. Sequenced material: peripheral blood. These receptor sequences come from a woman in her forties with COVID-19, enrolled during active disease.

The chain recombines TRBV10-1 with TRBJ2-7; 8 positions agree with TRBD2. CDR3 length: 15 amino acids. V gave up 10 bases and J gave up 4 bases; unmatched junction bases: 15. Per germline, CDR1 WNHNN and CDR2 SYGVQD (reference sequence). This chain's CDR3 is CAIGGGAGVRYEQYF. The CDR3 DNA sequence: TGCGCCATCGGGGGAGGAGCGGGAGTAAGGTACGAGCAGTACTTC.

This clone came up a few times. The chain employs TRBV19 and TRBJ2-3, with unresolved D. The CDR3 consists of 10 residues. Germline V CDR1 and CDR2: LNHDA, SQIVND (reference sequence). Trimming shortened V by 9 bases and J by 3 bases, and 4 bases separated the two germline ends. The CDR3 DNA reads as TGTGCCAGCTTGACAGATACGCAGTATTTT. Its protein product is CASLTDTQYF.

This clone has a single count. The DNA of the CDR3 is TGTGCCAGCAGCCGATTCAGCGATTCACCCCTCCACTTT. Amino acids: CASSRFSDSPLHF. V gene TRBV7-7 combines with J gene TRBJ1-6; D unresolved. Germline CDR1 and CDR2: SSHAT and FNYEAQ (reference sequence). The ends were cut back, 5 bases at V and 8 bases at J, with 10 bases in the middle. The CDR3 covers 13 residues.

This clone was recorded a few times. The chain links TRBV7-9 to TRBJ1-2, with TRBD1 matching 7 bases. CDR3 size: 15 residues. Trimming removed 5 bases from V and 4 bases from J; junction bases left unmatched: 10. Per germline, CDR1 SEHNR and CDR2 FQNEAQ (reference sequence). The CDR3 bases are TGTGCCAGCAGCGCAGGGACAGCGCCCTTCTATGGCTACACCTTC. Amino acid sequence: CASSAGTAPFYGYTF.

V usage is TRBV12-5 and J usage is TRBJ2-1; D might be TRBD1 (5 bases). The CDR3 totals 11 residues. V was cut by 6 bases and J by 10 bases, with 10 bases left in between. Germline CDR1 LGHNT, CDR2 FRNRAP. The DNA for the CDR3 is TGTGCTAGTGGCTATTACAGGGAGCAGTTCTTC. This translates into CASGYYREQFF.

V and J are TRBV3-1 (or the pseudogene TRBV3-2) and TRBJ1-3; TRBD1 might be the D (5 bases). CDR1 is LGHDT, CDR2 YNNKEL, per germline (reference sequence). This CDR3 spans 15 amino acids. V was shortened by 0 bases and J by 1 base, with 7 bases between the two germline ends. CDR3 protein: CASSQDRQSGNTIYF. CDR3 DNA: TGTGCCAGCAGCCAAGATAGACAGTCTGGAAACACCATATATTTT.

A single count supports this clone. The J gene is TRBJ2-2, the V gene TRBV2; TRBD2 matches at 9 bases. V lost 2 bases to trimming and J lost 6 bases; unmatched junction nucleotides: 10. Per germline, CDR1 SNHLY and CDR2 FYNNEI. The CDR3 spans 17 residues. Here the CDR3 reads CASSENPGGGAAGELFF. Here the CDR3 DNA reads TGTGCCAGCAGTGAAAACCCTGGCGGGGGGGCCGCCGGGGAGCTGTTTTTT.

The chain is built from TRBV7-6 and TRBJ2-3; perhaps TRBD2 as D (6 bases). The CDR3 spans 15 residues. V was pared by 2 bases and J by 3 bases, with 12 bases between. CDR1 SGHVS and CDR2 FNYEAQ come from the germline V gene. DNA of the CDR3: TGTGCCAGCAGCTTATTCGGGGGAAGTACAGATACGCAGTATTTT. Amino acids: CASSLFGGSTDTQYF.

There are a few counts of this clone. The CDR3 sequence is CATTQPRGSGANVLTF. The CDR3 region has the DNA TGTGCCACCACCCAACCCAGGGGGTCTGGGGCCAACGTCCTGACTTTC. The chain combines TRBV24-1 with TRBJ2-6, with TRBD1 identical over 7 bases. Germline V gene lookup returns CDR1 KGHDR and CDR2 SFDVKD. J was trimmed by 1 base and V by 8 bases; bases with no gene match: 7. The CDR3 loop spans 16 amino acids.